Listed below are T cell receptor beta chains from one sample, sequenced in a study of metastatic and nonmetastatic thyroid tumors. TCRdb re-called the PCR reads with MiXCR. The sample lists about 4,700 clones; around 32% were seen once. Material for sequencing was adjacent normal tissue. The source of these receptors is a male donor with papillary thyroid cancer or a benign thyroid nodule (not recorded which). Some clones in this sample may be carry-over from other donors' samples. Both conserved end residues are trimmed from each CDR3.

TRBV7-9	ASSLVTGGQYEQY
TRBV12-3/TRBV12-4	ASIQGQLADTQY
TRBV4-1	ASSQEPGGSYEQY
TRBV27	ASSFGGSPLH
TRBV28	ASIGMWTCFYDQY
TRBV18	ASSPSGTYTYEQY
TRBV29-1	SVSRGWPNEQF
TRBV2	ASRYDRGRWETQY
TRBV27	ASSLGRGTEAF
TRBV6-1	ASSRVRGWGTEAF
TRBV5-1	ASSSSTVRLNTEAF
TRBV7-3	ASSLVGKNYNEQF
TRBV7-9	ASSSQTDYGYT
TRBV11-2	ASSLGAGGPGDTQY
TRBV12-3/TRBV12-4	ASSPVWVPDSPYYGYT
TRBV10-3	AIGGRVVADTQY
TRBV29-1	SVRTSGRQSEQY
TRBV9	ASSVSGGGGYT
TRBV27	ASSSIGTSGFEDTGELF
TRBV28	ASTPVWINTEAF
TRBV24-1	ATSDSDEQF
TRBV6-1	ASSSGSPPH
TRBV4-1	ASSQQGYEQY
TRBV18	ASSPPNSYEQY
TRBV6-4	ASSEHGSSGNTIY
TRBV9	ASSDDYT
TRBV11-2	ASSTRQGHEQY
TRBV6-2/TRBV6-3	ASSYSRDSPHEQY
TRBV29-1	SVGTDGEANYGYT
TRBV20-1	SATDGDGGQPQH
TRBV7-9	ASSLTGYEQY
TRBV11-3	ASSPGTGPYGYT
TRBV4-2	ASSQDVQTSGRQSEQY
TRBV5-1	ASSLQGERTEAF
TRBV6-1	ASSLLGSYNSPLH
TRBV27	ASSLGTLEGGRRSRENQY
TRBV19	ASSFAGSIGTEAF
TRBV20-1	SARFQGLFMGITEAF
TRBV5-1	ASSLEQRFYGYT
TRBV28	ASTPGRMNTEAF
TRBV15	ATSRDRAGGTYTQY
TRBV5-1	ASSLRGDGYGYT